A selection of T cell receptor beta chains follows, all from one sample in a study of CD8 T cells in Susac syndrome. TCRdb recomputed calls from the immunoSEQ multiplex PCR reads with MiXCR, one row per CDR3 protein. The sample has under 250,000 distinct CDR3 sequences, about 94% seen once. The material sequenced was CD4+ T cells from PBMCs. All receptors derive from a human donor with Susac syndrome. Both conserved end residues are part of each CDR3. D genes are given only for firm matches. Only part of the rows carry a size: once, few, many, or a class if the clone is expanded.

>TRBV9|-|TRBJ2-1|-
CASSGGPGYNEQFF
TGTGCCAGCAGCGGGGGGCCAGGCTACAATGAGCAGTTCTTC
>TRBV25-1|-|TRBJ1-1|-
CASSESGRVLGTEAFF
TGTGCCAGCAGTGAATCGGGGAGGGTGTTGGGCACTGAAGCTTTCTTT
>TRBV12-3/TRBV12-4|once|TRBJ2-5|-
CASSWGGPETQYF
TGTGCCAGCAGTTGGGGCGGGCCGGAGACCCAGTACTTC
>TRBV7-8|-|TRBJ1-1|-
CASRSPQGTEAFF
TGTGCCAGCAGATCCCCGCAGGGCACTGAAGCTTTCTTT
>TRBV29-1|-|TRBJ2-5|-
CSGGRTYETQYF
TGCAGCGGGGGTAGGACATACGAGACCCAGTACTTC
>TRBV7-9|-|TRBJ1-5|TRBD1
CASSPDRENQPQHF
TGTGCCAGCAGCCCCGACAGGGAGAACCAGCCCCAGCATTTT
>TRBV29-1|-|TRBJ1-1|-
CSVGAGMNTEAFF
TGCAGCGTTGGGGCCGGCATGAACACTGAAGCTTTCTTT
>TRBV27|-|TRBJ1-1|TRBD1
CASSFMDRGFNTEAFF
TGTGCCAGCAGTTTTATGGACAGGGGCTTCAACACTGAAGCTTTCTTT
>TRBV7-8|-|TRBJ1-1|-
CASSLGPFGAGVFF
TGTGCCAGCAGCTTAGGACCCTTTGGGGCCGGGGTTTTCTTT
>TRBV20-1|once|TRBJ1-5|-
CSARVTANQPQHF
TGCAGTGCTAGAGTTACAGCCAATCAGCCCCAGCATTTT
>TRBV6-5|once|TRBJ2-2|TRBD2
CASSYLTSGGPTGELFF
TGTGCCAGCAGTTACCTGACTAGCGGGGGGCCCACCGGGGAGCTGTTTTTT
>TRBV18|-|TRBJ1-5|TRBD1
CASSPGQGKSNQPQHF
TGTGCCAGCTCACCCGGACAGGGTAAGAGCAATCAGCCCCAGCATTTT
>TRBV5-1|once|TRBJ2-6|-
CASSPGWGTGANVLTF
TGCGCCAGCAGCCCGGGGTGGGGGACTGGGGCCAACGTCCTGACTTTC
>TRBV7-9|-|TRBJ2-7|-
CASSLGTYDPVQYF
TGTGCCAGCAGCTTAGGGACTTACGACCCCGTGCAGTACTTC
>TRBV7-2|-|TRBJ1-2|TRBD1
CASSSDRDQWDGYTF
TGTGCCAGCAGCTCCGACAGGGATCAGTGGGATGGCTACACCTTC
>TRBV19|-|TRBJ2-5|TRBD1
CATSGQKGETQYF
TGTGCCACCTCGGGACAGAAAGGAGAGACCCAGTACTTC
>TRBV27|-|TRBJ1-5|-
CASRLYSNQPQHF
TGTGCCAGCAGGTTATATAGCAATCAGCCCCAGCATTTT
>TRBV24-1|-|TRBJ2-1|TRBD1
CATSETTGRANEQFF
TGTGCCACCAGTGAGACGACAGGGAGAGCCAATGAGCAGTTCTTC
>TRBV30|once|TRBJ1-4|-
CAWSFRADNEKLFF
TGTGCCTGGAGTTTCCGGGCCGATAATGAAAAACTGTTTTTT
>TRBV12-3/TRBV12-4|-|TRBJ1-4|-
CASSPKTATNEKLFF
TGTGCCAGCAGTCCCAAGACAGCAACTAATGAAAAACTGTTTTTT
>TRBV20-1|-|TRBJ1-4|-
CSATMDSATNEKLFF
TGCAGTGCTACCATGGACAGTGCAACTAATGAAAAACTGTTTTTT
>TRBV28|-|TRBJ1-6|-
CASSPAGVKPLHF
TGTGCCAGCAGCCCCGCCGGGGTTAAACCCCTCCACTTT
>TRBV7-9|-|TRBJ2-2|-
CASSKDATGELFF
TGTGCCAGCAGCAAGGACGCCACCGGGGAGCTGTTTTTT
>TRBV24-1|once|TRBJ2-3|TRBD2
CATSETSGGDTQYF
TGTGCCACCAGTGAGACTAGCGGGGGGGATACGCAGTATTTT
>TRBV6-6|few|TRBJ2-7|-
CASSYDTSYEQYF
TGTGCCAGCAGTTACGACACCAGCTACGAGCAGTACTTC
>TRBV5-8|-|TRBJ1-6|-
CASSLVQGNSPLHF
TGTGCCAGCAGCTTGGTGCAGGGGAATTCACCCCTCCACTTT
>TRBV24-1|-|TRBJ2-1|TRBD1
CATSEQGTGVNNEQFF
TGTGCCACCAGTGAACAAGGGACAGGGGTAAACAATGAGCAGTTCTTC
>TRBV20-1|-|TRBJ2-7|TRBD1
CSAPGTGVLESYEQYF
TGCAGTGCCCCCGGGACAGGTGTCTTGGAATCCTACGAGCAGTACTTC
>TRBV29-1|-|TRBJ1-1|TRBD1
CSVEPQDRGYEAFF
TGCAGCGTTGAGCCCCAGGACAGGGGTTATGAAGCTTTCTTT
>TRBV12-3/TRBV12-4|-|TRBJ1-5|TRBD1
CASHRDRSYQPQHF
TGTGCCAGCCACAGGGACAGATCTTATCAGCCCCAGCATTTT
>TRBV11-2|-|TRBJ2-1|TRBD2
CASTMGLVTGTEQFF
TGTGCCAGCACCATGGGACTAGTTACCGGCACTGAGCAGTTCTTC
>TRBV7-9|-|TRBJ1-4|-
CASSLEGGNEKLFF
TGTGCCAGCAGCTTGGAGGGGGGAAATGAAAAACTGTTTTTT
>TRBV6-5|-|TRBJ2-7|-
CASSYAIGSYEQYF
TGTGCCAGCAGTTACGCAATCGGGTCCTACGAGCAGTACTTC
>TRBV5-1|-|TRBJ2-6|-
CASSPGGTSPGANVLTF
TGCGCCAGCAGCCCCGGAGGGACCTCCCCTGGGGCCAACGTCCTGACTTTC
>TRBV23-1|-|TRBJ1-6|-
CASSQWVGRSPLHF
TGCGCCAGCAGTCAATGGGTGGGGAGGTCACCCCTCCACTTT
>TRBV20-1|-|TRBJ1-2|-
CSAAIEANYGYTF
TGCAGTGCTGCAATTGAGGCGAACTATGGCTACACCTTC
>TRBV28|-|TRBJ1-2|TRBD1
CASSLPPVGGQGYTF
TGTGCCAGCAGTTTGCCTCCCGTAGGGGGCCAGGGCTACACCTTC
>TRBV3-1|-|TRBJ1-2|TRBD1
CASSHRDRIYGYTF
TGTGCCAGCAGCCACCGGGACAGGATCTATGGCTACACCTTC
>TRBV7-9|-|TRBJ1-1|-
CASSLGDIKNTEAFF
TGTGCCAGCAGCTTAGGGGACATTAAGAACACTGAAGCTTTCTTT
>TRBV24-1|-|TRBJ2-1|TRBD2
CATSDPSRSGGYNEQFF
TGTGCCACCAGTGACCCCTCTCGCAGCGGGGGTTACAATGAGCAGTTCTTC
>TRBV20-1|-|TRBJ1-1|-
CSATLQHQAFF
TGCAGTGCTACCCTACAACACCAAGCTTTCTTT
>TRBV4-2|-|TRBJ1-1|-
CASSQDLSRATEAFF
TGTGCCAGCAGCCAAGATCTGTCCAGGGCCACTGAAGCTTTCTTT
>TRBV19|-|TRBJ1-1|-
CASSTAGNEAFF
TGTGCCAGTAGTACTGCGGGAAATGAAGCTTTCTTT
>TRBV9|few|TRBJ2-7|-
CASSREPRGEQYF
TGTGCCAGCAGCAGGGAACCTCGGGGCGAGCAGTACTTC
>TRBV20-1|-|TRBJ2-2|-
CSARISGVELFF
TGCAGTGCTAGAATTTCGGGGGTGGAGCTGTTTTTT
>TRBV9|-|TRBJ1-2|-
CASSPIWGNYGYTF
TGTGCCAGCAGCCCCATTTGGGGGAACTATGGCTACACCTTC
>TRBV4-3|-|TRBJ2-7|-
CASSQEFVGSYEQYF
TGCGCCAGCAGTCAGGAGTTCGTGGGCTCCTACGAGCAGTACTTC
>TRBV7-9|-|TRBJ2-7|TRBD1
CASSRGIGGQDYEQYF
TGTGCCAGCAGCCGGGGGATAGGGGGACAGGACTACGAGCAGTACTTC
>TRBV9|-|TRBJ1-4|-
CASSSRTREKLFF
TGTGCCAGCAGCTCCCGGACACGGGAAAAACTGTTTTTT
>TRBV4-2|-|TRBJ2-4|-
CASSQEGRQKNIQYF
TGTGCCAGCAGCCAAGAAGGCAGACAGAAAAACATTCAGTACTTC
>TRBV7-2|once|TRBJ2-7|-
CASSFIRLSSYEQYF
TGTGCCAGCAGCTTCATTAGACTTTCCTCCTACGAGCAGTACTTC
>TRBV6-1|-|TRBJ2-1|TRBD2
CASSLGLAGDEQFF
TGTGCCAGCAGCCTCGGACTAGCGGGAGATGAGCAGTTCTTC
>TRBV30|-|TRBJ2-2|-
CAWKTQGNTGELFF
TGTGCCTGGAAAACGCAAGGGAACACCGGGGAGCTGTTTTTT
>TRBV6-4|-|TRBJ1-5|-
CASSVTYDGPQHF
TGTGCCAGCAGTGTCACCTACGATGGGCCCCAGCATTTT
>TRBV6-2/TRBV6-3|once|TRBJ2-2|-
CASSFPRGTNTGELFF
TGTGCCAGCAGTTTTCCCCGGGGTACGAACACCGGGGAGCTGTTTTTT